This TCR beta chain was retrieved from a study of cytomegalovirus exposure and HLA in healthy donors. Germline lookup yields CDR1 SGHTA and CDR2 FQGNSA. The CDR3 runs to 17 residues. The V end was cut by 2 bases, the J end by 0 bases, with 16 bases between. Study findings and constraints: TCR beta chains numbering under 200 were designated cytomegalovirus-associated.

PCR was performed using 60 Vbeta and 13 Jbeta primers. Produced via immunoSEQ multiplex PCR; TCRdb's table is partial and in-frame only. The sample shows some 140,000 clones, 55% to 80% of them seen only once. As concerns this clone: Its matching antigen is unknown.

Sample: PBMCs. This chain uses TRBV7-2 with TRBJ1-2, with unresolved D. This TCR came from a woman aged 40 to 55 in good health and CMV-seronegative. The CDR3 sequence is CASSLSQTGSANYGYTF. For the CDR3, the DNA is TGTGCCAGCAGCTTAAGCCAGACCGGGTCAGCTAACTATGGCTACACCTTC.